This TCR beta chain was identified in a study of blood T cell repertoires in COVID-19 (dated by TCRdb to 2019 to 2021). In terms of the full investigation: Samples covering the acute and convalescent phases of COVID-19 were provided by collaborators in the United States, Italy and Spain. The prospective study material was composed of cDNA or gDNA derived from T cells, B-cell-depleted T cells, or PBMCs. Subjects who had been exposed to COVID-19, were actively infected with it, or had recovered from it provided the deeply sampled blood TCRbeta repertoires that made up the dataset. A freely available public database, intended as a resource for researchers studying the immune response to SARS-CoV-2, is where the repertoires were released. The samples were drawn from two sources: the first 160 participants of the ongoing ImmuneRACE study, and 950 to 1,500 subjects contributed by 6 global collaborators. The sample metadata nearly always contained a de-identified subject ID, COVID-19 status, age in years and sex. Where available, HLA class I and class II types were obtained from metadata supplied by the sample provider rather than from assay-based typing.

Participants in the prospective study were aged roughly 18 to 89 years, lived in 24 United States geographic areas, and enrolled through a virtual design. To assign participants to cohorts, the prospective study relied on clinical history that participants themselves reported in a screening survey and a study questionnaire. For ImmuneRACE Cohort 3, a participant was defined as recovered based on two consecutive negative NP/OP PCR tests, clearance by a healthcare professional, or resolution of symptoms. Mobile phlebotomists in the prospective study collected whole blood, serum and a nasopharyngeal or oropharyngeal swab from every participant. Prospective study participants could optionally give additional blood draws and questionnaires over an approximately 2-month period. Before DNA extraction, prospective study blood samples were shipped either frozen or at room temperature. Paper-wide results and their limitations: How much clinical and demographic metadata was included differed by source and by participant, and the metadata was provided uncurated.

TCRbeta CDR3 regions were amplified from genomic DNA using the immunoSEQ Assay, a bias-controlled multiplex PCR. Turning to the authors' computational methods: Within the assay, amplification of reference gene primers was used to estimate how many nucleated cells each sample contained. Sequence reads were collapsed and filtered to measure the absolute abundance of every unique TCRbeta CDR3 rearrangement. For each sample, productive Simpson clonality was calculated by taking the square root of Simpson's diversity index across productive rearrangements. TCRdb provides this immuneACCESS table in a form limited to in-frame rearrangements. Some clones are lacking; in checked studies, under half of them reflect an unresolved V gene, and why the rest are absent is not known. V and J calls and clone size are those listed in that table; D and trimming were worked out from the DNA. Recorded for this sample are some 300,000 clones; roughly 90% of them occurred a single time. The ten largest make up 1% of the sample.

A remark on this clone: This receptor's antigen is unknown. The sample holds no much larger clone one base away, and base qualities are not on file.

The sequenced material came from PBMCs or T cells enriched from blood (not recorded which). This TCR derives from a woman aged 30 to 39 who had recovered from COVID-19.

The CDR3 protein is CASSRGTSGAQETQYF. The nucleotides are TGCGCCAGCAGCCGCGGGACTAGCGGGGCCCAAGAGACCCAGTACTTC. The chain uses TRBV5-1 and TRBJ2-5, and 13 junction bases match TRBD2. For CDR1 and CDR2, the germline V gene lists SGHRS and YFSETQ. The CDR3 numbers 16 residues from cysteine through phenylalanine. Here the CDR3 DNA is all that survives: 48 bases in frame from base 1. At the junction V is shortened by 4 bases and J by 1 base; bases outside the gene matches: 4.